This T cell receptor (beta chain) was identified during a study of blood T cells in healthy people across ages. The authors ran a second PCR of about 6 to 11 cycles using a sample-barcoded 5' primer and a J-beta primer mix. Every cDNA molecule carried a tag from a template-switch adaptor bearing 12 random nucleotides. TCRdb processed the 5' RACE reads anew with MiXCR; each CDR3 protein has one entry. This table has some 670,000 distinct CDR3 sequences, over 40% appearing once. V trimming: 7 bases; J trimming: 8 bases; junction bases outside the gene matches: 15. Germline assignment: CDR1 MNHEY and CDR2 SVGEGT. The CDR3 length is 16 residues.

The origin of this receptor is an elderly woman in good health. What was sequenced was blood. This sequence joins TRBV6-2 or TRBV6-3 and TRBJ2-3; 10 bases match TRBD2. The CDR3 protein is CASMGRVAGGRATQYF. The CDR3 region has the DNA TGTGCCAGCATGGGTCGGGTAGCGGGGGGCCGCGCTACGCAGTATTTT.